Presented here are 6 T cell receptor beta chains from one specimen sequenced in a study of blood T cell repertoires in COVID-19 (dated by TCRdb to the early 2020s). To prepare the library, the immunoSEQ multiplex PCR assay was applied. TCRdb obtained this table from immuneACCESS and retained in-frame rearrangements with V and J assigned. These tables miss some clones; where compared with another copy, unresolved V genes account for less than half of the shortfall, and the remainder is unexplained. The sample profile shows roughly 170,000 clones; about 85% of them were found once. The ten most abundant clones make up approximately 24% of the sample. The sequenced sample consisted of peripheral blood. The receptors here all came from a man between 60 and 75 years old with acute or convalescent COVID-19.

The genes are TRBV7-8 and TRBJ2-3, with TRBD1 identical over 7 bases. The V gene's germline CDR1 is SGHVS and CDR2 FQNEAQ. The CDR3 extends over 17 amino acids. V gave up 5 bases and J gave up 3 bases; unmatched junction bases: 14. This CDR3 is CASSPTSDRARTDTQYF. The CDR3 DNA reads TGTGCCAGCAGCCCGACCAGCGACAGGGCTAGGACAGATACGCAGTATTTT.

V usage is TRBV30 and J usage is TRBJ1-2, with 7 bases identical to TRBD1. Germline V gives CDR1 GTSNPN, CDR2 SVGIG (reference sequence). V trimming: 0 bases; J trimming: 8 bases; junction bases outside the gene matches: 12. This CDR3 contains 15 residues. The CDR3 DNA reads TGTGCCTGGAGTGTACTCGGACAGGTTGGCCAAGGCTACACCTTC. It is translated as CAWSVLGQVGQGYTF.

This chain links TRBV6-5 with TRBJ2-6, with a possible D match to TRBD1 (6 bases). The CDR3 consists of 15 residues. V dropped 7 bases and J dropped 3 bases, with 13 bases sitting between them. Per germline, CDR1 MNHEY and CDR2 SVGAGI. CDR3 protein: CASKQQGNGANVLTF. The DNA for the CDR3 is TGTGCCAGCAAACAACAGGGAAATGGGGCCAACGTCCTGACTTTC.

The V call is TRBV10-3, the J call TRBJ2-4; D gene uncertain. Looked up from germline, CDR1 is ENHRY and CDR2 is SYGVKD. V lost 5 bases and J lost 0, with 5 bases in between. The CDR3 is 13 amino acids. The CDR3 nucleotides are TGTGCCATCAGTTCACTAGCCAAAAACATTCAGTACTTC. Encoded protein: CAISSLAKNIQYF.

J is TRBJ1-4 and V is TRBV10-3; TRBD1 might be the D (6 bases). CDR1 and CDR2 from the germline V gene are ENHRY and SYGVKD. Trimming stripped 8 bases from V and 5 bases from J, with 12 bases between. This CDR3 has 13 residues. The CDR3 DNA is TGTGCCATCGCTACAGGGACGAATGAAAAACTGTTTTTT. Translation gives CAIATGTNEKLFF.

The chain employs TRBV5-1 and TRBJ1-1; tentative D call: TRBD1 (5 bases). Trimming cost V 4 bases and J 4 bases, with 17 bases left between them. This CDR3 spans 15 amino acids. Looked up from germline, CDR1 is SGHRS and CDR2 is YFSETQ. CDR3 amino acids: CASSDGNGGGTEAFF. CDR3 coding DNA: TGCGCCAGCAGCGACGGGAACGGGGGTGGCACTGAAGCTTTCTTT.